The rows below give T cell receptor beta chains drawn from one sample of a study of beta chain features in type 1 diabetes. TCRdb's copy holds only in-frame clones and misses some; the assay was immunoSEQ multiplex PCR. Found here are about 290,000 clones, about 8% of them singletons; the top ten hold 1%. Material for sequencing was central memory CD4+ T cells from blood. The receptor set was obtained from a woman between 18 and 29 years old in good health. Both conserved end residues are part of each CDR3. D genes are given only for firm matches. Size tells how often a clone was seen (once, few, many) or the class of an expanded clone, and some rows leave it out.

abundance	v_gene	d_gene	j_gene	CDR3aa	CDR3nt
few	TRBV14	TRBD1	TRBJ1-2	CASSLRRDRGSGYTF	TGTGCCAGCAGCCTCCGCCGGGACAGGGGAAGCGGCTACACCTTC
.	TRBV5-1	TRBD1	TRBJ2-1	CASSPDRSYNEQFF	TGCGCCAGCAGCCCGGACAGGAGTTACAATGAGCAGTTCTTC
.	TRBV14	TRBD2	TRBJ2-1	CASSRGLVGGYNEQFF	TGTGCCAGCAGCCGAGGACTAGTGGGGGGGTACAATGAGCAGTTCTTC
few	TRBV28	.	TRBJ2-3	CANSGRATDTQYF	TGTGCCAACTCGGGACGGGCCACAGATACGCAGTATTTT
.	TRBV5-1	.	TRBJ1-1	CASSFGRQAGKTEAFF	TGCGCCAGCAGCTTTGGGAGACAGGCAGGAAAAACTGAAGCTTTCTTT
few	TRBV11-2	.	TRBJ1-2	CASSLRGATNYGYTF	TGTGCCAGCAGCCTTCGGGGCGCGACGAACTATGGCTACACCTTC
many	TRBV4-3	.	TRBJ1-5	CASSQERREPQHF	TGCGCCAGCAGCCAAGAACGACGGGAGCCCCAGCATTTT
few	TRBV7-2	.	TRBJ2-7	CASSLGLGPGSYEQYF	TGTGCCAGCAGCTTAGGCTTAGGCCCAGGGTCCTACGAGCAGTACTTC
few	TRBV2	.	TRBJ2-5	CASSDWGWETQYF	TGTGCCAGCAGTGACTGGGGCTGGGAGACCCAGTACTTC
.	TRBV4-2	.	TRBJ2-1	CASSQDPPHSVYNEQFF	TGTGCCAGCAGCCAAGATCCCCCGCATTCAGTTTACAATGAGCAGTTCTTC
.	TRBV7-3	TRBD2	TRBJ2-7	CASSPTSGASYEQYF	TGTGCCAGCAGCCCCACTAGCGGAGCTAGCTACGAGCAGTACTTC
few	TRBV7-8	.	TRBJ2-1	CASSFDYNEQFF	TGTGCCAGCAGCTTCGATTACAATGAGCAGTTCTTC